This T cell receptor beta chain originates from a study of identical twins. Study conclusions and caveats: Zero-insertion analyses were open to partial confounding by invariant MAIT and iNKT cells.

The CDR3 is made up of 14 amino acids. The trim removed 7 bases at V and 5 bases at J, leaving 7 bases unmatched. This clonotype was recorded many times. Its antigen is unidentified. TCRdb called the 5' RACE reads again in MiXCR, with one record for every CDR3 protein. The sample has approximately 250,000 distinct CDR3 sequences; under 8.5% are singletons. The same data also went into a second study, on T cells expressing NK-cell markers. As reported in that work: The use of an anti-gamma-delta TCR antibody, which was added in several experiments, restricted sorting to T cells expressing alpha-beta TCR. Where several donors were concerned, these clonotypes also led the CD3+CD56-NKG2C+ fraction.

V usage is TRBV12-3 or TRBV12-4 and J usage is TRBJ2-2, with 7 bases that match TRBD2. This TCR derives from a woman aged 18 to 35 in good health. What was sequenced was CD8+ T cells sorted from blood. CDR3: CASTEAGWTGELFF. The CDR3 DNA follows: TGTGCCAGCACCGAAGCGGGATGGACCGGGGAGCTGTTTTTT.